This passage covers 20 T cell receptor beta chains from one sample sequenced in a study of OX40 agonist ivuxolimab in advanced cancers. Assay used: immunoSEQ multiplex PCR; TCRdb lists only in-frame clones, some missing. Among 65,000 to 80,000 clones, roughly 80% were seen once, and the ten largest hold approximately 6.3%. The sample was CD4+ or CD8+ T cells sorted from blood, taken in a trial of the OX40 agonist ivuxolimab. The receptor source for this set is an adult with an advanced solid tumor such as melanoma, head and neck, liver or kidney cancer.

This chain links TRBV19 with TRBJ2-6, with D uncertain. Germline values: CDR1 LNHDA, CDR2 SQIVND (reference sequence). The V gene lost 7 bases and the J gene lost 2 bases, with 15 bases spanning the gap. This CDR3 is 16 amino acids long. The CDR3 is CASKSRPLAGANVLTF. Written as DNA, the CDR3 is TGTGCCAGTAAGTCAAGGCCACTCGCTGGGGCCAACGTCCTGACTTTC.

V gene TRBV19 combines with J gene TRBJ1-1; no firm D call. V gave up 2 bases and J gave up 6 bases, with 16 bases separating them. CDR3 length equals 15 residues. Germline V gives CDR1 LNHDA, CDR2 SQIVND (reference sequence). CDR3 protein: CASSIFLSTAAEAFF. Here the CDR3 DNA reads TGTGCCAGTAGTATATTCTTGTCCACGGCAGCTGAAGCTTTCTTT.

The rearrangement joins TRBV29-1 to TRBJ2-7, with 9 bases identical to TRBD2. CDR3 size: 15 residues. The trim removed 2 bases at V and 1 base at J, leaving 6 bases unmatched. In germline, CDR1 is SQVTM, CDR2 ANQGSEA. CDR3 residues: CSVEMASGESYEQYF. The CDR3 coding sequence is TGCAGCGTTGAAATGGCTAGCGGGGAGTCCTACGAGCAGTACTTC.

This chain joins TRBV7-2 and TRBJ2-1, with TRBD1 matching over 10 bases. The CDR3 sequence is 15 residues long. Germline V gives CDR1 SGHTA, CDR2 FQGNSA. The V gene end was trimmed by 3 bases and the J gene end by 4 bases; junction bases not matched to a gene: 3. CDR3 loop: CASSLGQGKYNEQFF. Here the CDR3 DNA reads TGTGCCAGCAGCTTGGGACAGGGGAAGTACAATGAGCAGTTCTTC.

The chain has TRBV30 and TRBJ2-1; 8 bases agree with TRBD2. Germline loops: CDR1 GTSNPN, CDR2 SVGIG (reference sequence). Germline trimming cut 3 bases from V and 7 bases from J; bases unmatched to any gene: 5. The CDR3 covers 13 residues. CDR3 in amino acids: CAWRPSGLNEQFF. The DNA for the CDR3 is TGTGCCTGGAGACCTAGCGGGTTGAATGAGCAGTTCTTC. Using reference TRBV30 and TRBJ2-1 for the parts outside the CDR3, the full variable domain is SQTIHQWPATLVQPVGSPLSLECTVEGTSNPNLYWYRQAAGRGLQLLFYSVGIGQISSEVPQNLSASRPQDRQFILSSKKLLLSDSGFYLCAWRPSGLNEQFFGPGTRLTVL.

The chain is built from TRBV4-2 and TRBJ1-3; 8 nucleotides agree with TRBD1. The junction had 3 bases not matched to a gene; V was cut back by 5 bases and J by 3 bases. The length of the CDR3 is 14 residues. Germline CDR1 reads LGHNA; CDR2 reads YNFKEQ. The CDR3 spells CASSLDRDGNTIYF. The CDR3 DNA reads TGTGCCAGCAGCTTGGACAGGGATGGAAACACCATATATTTT.

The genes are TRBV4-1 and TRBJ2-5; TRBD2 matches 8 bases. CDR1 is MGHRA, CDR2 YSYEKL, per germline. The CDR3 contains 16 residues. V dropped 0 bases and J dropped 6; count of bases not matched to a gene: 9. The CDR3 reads CASSQDGTGGPKTQYF. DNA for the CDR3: TGCGCCAGCAGCCAAGATGGGACGGGAGGGCCGAAGACCCAGTACTTC.

Written as DNA, the CDR3 is TGTGCCAGCAGCCCCGGTTCAGTGGCTAGCGGGAGGAGCGAGCAGTACTTC. This gives the protein CASSPGSVASGRSEQYF. The chain has TRBV7-3 and TRBJ2-7; 11 bases align to TRBD2. The CDR3 runs 17 residues. V dropped 5 bases and J dropped 6; count of bases not matched to a gene: 15. Germline lookup yields CDR1 SGHTA and CDR2 FQGTGA. The full variable domain, with the rest looked up from reference TRBV7-3 and TRBJ2-7, is GAGVSQTPSNKVTEKGKYVELRCDPISGHTALYWYRQSLGQGPEFLIYFQGTGAADDSGLPNDRFFAVRPEGSVSTLKIQRTERGDSAVYLCASSPGSVASGRSEQYFGPGTRLTVT.

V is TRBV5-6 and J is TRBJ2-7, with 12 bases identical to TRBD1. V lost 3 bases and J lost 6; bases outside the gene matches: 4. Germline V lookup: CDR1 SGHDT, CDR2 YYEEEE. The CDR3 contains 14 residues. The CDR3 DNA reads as TGTGCCAGCAGCTGGGGGACAGGGGGCTTCGAGCAGTACGTC. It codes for CASSWGTGGFEQYV.

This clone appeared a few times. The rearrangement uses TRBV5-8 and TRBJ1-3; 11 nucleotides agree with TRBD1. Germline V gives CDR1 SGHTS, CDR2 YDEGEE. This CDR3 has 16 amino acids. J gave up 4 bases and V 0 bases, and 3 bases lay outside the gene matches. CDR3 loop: CASSLGTGGAGNTIYF. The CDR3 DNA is TGTGCCAGCAGCTTGGGGACAGGGGGCGCGGGAAACACCATATATTTT.

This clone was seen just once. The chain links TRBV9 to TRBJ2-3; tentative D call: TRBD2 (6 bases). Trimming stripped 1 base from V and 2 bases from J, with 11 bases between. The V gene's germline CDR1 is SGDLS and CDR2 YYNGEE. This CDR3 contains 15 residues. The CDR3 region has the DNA TGTGCCAGCAGCGTAACTCGCGGGAACACAGATACGCAGTATTTT. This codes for CASSVTRGNTDTQYF.

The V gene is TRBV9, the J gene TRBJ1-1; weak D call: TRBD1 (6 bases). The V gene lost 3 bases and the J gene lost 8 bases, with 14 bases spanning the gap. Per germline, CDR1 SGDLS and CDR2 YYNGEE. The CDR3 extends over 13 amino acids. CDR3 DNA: TGTGCCAGCAGCGAAATGGCCGGGGGCGAAGCTTTCTTT. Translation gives CASSEMAGGEAFF.

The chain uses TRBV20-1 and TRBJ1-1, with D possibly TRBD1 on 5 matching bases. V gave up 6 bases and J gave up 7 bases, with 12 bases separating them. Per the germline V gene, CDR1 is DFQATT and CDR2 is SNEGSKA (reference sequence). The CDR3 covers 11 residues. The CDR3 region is CSAGQGYEAFF. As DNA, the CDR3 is TGCAGTGCCGGTCAGGGTTATGAAGCTTTCTTT.

CDR3 nucleotide sequence: TGTGCCTGGAGTACCCGGGGGGGCTACACCGGGGAGCTGTTTTTT. This sequence encodes CAWSTRGGYTGELFF. The V gene is TRBV30, the J gene TRBJ2-2; 8 nucleotides align to TRBD2. The V segment lost 2 bases and the J segment 3 bases; nucleotides outside the gene matches: 5. The germline gives CDR1 GTSNPN, CDR2 SVGIG (reference sequence). This CDR3 has 15 amino acids.

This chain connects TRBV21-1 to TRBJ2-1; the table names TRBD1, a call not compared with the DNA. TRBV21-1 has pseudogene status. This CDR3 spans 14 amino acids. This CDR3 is CASFDRVIYNEQFF. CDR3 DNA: TGTGCCAGCTTCGACAGGGTGATATACAATGAGCAGTTCTTC.

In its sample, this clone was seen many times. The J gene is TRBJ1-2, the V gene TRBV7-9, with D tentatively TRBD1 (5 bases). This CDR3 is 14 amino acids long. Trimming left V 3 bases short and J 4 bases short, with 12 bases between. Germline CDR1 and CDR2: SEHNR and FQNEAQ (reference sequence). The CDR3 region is CASSFGTDGYGYTF. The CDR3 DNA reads TGTGCCAGCAGCTTCGGGACTGACGGCTATGGCTACACCTTC.

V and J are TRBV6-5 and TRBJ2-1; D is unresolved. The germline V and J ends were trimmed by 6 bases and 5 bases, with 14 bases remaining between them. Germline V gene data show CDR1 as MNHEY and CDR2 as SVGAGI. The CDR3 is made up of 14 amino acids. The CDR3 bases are TGTGCCAGCAGAAAACCTGGTGGCGACAATGAGCAGTTCTTC. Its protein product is CASRKPGGDNEQFF.

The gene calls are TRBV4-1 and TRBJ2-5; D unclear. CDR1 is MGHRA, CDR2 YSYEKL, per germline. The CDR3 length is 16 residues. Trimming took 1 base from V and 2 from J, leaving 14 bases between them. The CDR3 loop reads CASSQGEQPPQETQYF. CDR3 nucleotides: TGCGCCAGCAGCCAAGGCGAACAGCCGCCACAAGAGACCCAGTACTTC.

Here the CDR3 DNA reads TGTGCCAGCAGCTCGGGGCCCTGGAAGGAGCAGTACTTC. Translated, it gives CASSSGPWKEQYF. This chain links TRBV7-6 with TRBJ2-7; perhaps D is TRBD1 or TRBD2 (5 bases each). Per the germline V gene, CDR1 is SGHVS and CDR2 is FNYEAQ. Trimming took 4 bases from V and 7 from J, leaving 14 bases between them. The CDR3 extends over 13 amino acids.

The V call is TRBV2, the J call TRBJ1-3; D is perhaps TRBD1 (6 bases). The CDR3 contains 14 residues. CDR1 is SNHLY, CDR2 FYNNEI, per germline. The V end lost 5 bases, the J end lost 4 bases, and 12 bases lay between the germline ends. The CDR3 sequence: CASSLTGPGNTIYF. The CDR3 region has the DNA TGTGCCAGCAGTCTTACAGGGCCCGGAAACACCATATATTTT.